This entry lists 7 T cell receptor beta chains sequenced from one sample in a study of PD-1 blockade in classical Hodgkin lymphoma. In every patient, relapse followed autologous stem cell transplantation, while exposure to brentuximab vedotin differed. CD4+ T cells were purified from thawed PBMCs by negative selection. Sequencing was performed with immunoSEQ multiplex PCR; in TCRdb, only in-frame clones are kept and a portion is missing. Of about 16,000 clones listed, just under 85% are singletons. Specimen: CD4+ T cells from blood, collected at baseline. These receptors were obtained from a human donor with classical Hodgkin lymphoma.

This chain uses TRBV2 with TRBJ2-2, with D possibly matching TRBD2 (5 bases). Trimming removed 1 base from V and 4 bases from J, with 7 bases in between. The CDR3 covers 14 residues. Germline V gene lookup returns CDR1 SNHLY and CDR2 FYNNEI. In DNA, the CDR3 is TGTGCCAGCAGTGAAGAGCGGTCCACCGGGGAGCTGTTTTTT. Protein: CASSEERSTGELFF. The entire variable domain, with the rest obtained from reference TRBV2 and TRBJ2-2, is as follows: EPEVTQTPSHQVTQMGQEVILRCVPISNHLYFYWYRQILGQKVEFLVSFYNNEISEKSEIFDDQFSVERPDGSNFTLKIRSTKLEDSAMYFCASSEERSTGELFFGEGSRLTVL.

A note on this clone: One end of the junction does not line up with germline, which may come from a read error. The chain joins TRBV7-9 to TRBJ1-1, with 10 bases aligning to TRBD1. CDR3 size: 14 residues. Germline values: CDR1 SEHNR, CDR2 FQNEAQ (reference sequence). Here the CDR3 reads CASGLGTGDFKAFF. DNA for the CDR3: TGTGCCAGCGGCTTAGGGACAGGGGATTTCAAAGCTTTCTTT. Complete variable domain (other parts from reference TRBV7-9 and TRBJ1-1): DTGVSQNPRHKITKRGQNVTFRCDPISEHNRLYWYRQTLGQGPEFLTYFQNEAQLEKSRLLSDRFSAERPKGSFSTLEIQRTEQGDSAMYLCASGLGTGDFKAFFGQGTRLTVV.

This chain joins TRBV7-2 and TRBJ2-7; 7 bases are a match to TRBD2. The CDR3 extends over 14 amino acids. Germline CDR1 and CDR2: SGHTA and FQGNSA. The junction had 7 bases not matched to a gene; V was cut back by 1 base and J by 7 bases. This chain's CDR3 is CASSLVAGPGEQYF. The CDR3 nucleotides are TGTGCCAGCAGCTTAGTAGCGGGCCCAGGAGAGCAGTACTTC.

The chain joins TRBV18 to TRBJ2-5, with D maybe TRBD2 (6 bases). Germline V gives CDR1 KGHSH, CDR2 LQKENI. There are 14 residues in the CDR3. V gave up 4 bases and J gave up 5 bases, with 14 bases separating them. The DNA for the CDR3 is TGTGCCAGCTCACGGATGACTAGTACGGAGACCCAGTACTTC. Translating it yields CASSRMTSTETQYF.

The table lists this clone with a count of one. J is TRBJ1-4 and V is TRBV6-5; 7 nucleotides match TRBD1. V was pared by 2 bases and J by 7 bases, with 4 bases of the junction left unmatched. The CDR3 spans 14 residues. The germline V gene encodes CDR1 MNHEY and CDR2 SVGAGI. CDR3 DNA: TGTGCCAGCAGTTACGCCTCAGGGGGTGAAAAACTGTTTTTT. Protein sequence: CASSYASGGEKLFF.

This clone appeared a single time. The rearrangement links TRBV9 to TRBJ1-5; D ambiguous. Germline V gives CDR1 SGDLS, CDR2 YYNGEE. V was pared by 3 bases and J by 4 bases, with 17 bases between. There are 16 residues in the CDR3. The CDR3 loop is CASSARMWTANQPQHF. CDR3 nucleotides: TGTGCCAGCAGCGCTAGGATGTGGACCGCTAATCAGCCCCAGCATTTT. The whole variable domain, filled in from reference TRBV9 and TRBJ1-5, reads DSGVTQTPKHLITATGQRVTLRCSPRSGDLSVYWYQQSLDQGLQFLIQYYNGEERAKGNILERFSAQQFPDLHSELNLSSLELGDSALYFCASSARMWTANQPQHFGDGTRLSIL.

The chain carries TRBV6-5 and TRBJ1-4; TRBD1 agrees at 7 bases. The CDR3 has 14 amino acids. V lost 10 bases to trimming and J lost 3 bases; unmatched junction nucleotides: 8. Germline V gene data show CDR1 as MNHEY and CDR2 as SVGAGI. In DNA, the CDR3 is TGTGCCACCTCCCGGGACAGACCTAATGAAAAACTGTTTTTT. Its translation: CATSRDRPNEKLFF.